This T cell receptor (beta chain) is drawn from a study of coeliac disease. Study-wide findings and caveats: Intraepithelial and lamina propria fractions were not highly pure. TRB repertoires were largely private, with most amino acid sequences found in only one sample.

One frozen approximately 500,000-cell aliquot per fraction was sequenced. The data were produced by immunoSEQ multiplex PCR, yet TCRdb's version contains in-frame clones alone and is incomplete. The sample lists about 1,500 clones, roughly 60% occurring once. The ends were cut back, 5 bases at V and 9 bases at J, with 23 bases in the middle. Germline V gene data show CDR1 as SGHTA and CDR2 as FQGNSA. There are 16 residues in the CDR3. This clone occurred a few times. Its antigen is currently unknown. This receptor was obtained from a woman aged 45-65 years with celiac disease on a gluten-free diet. The V call is TRBV7-2, the J call TRBJ1-5, with D perhaps matching TRBD1 (6 bases). Sequencing input: intraepithelial lymphocytes from the gut. CDR3 in amino acids: CASSLGTLPTLGPQHF. Written as DNA, the CDR3 is TGTGCCAGCAGCCTTGGGACACTTCCGACCTTGGGGCCCCAGCATTTT. Looking up the rest from reference TRBV7-2 and TRBJ1-5 gives the full variable domain: GAGVSQSPSNKVTEKGKDVELRCDPISGHTALYWYRQSLGQGLEFLIYFQGNSAPDKSGLPSDRFSAERTGGSVSTLTIQRTQQEDSAVYLCASSLGTLPTLGPQHFGDGTRLSIL.